The next 27 T cell receptor beta chains were all read from a single sample in a study of molecular identifiers for immune sequencing clone quantification listed by TCRdb under 2018. The method behind the library was PCR. TCRdb records NextSeq 500 as the sequencer. Using fastp trimming at Q25 and MiXCR clonotype assembly, TCRdb reanalyzed the public sequencing data and kept in-frame beta chains. For every CDR3 protein sequence, its rows merge into one entry that carries the most common genes and DNA. In all, the sample holds 85,000 to 100,000 distinct CDR3 sequences, and 24% of those were seen once. Approximately 0.94% of the sample belongs to the ten largest clones. The material sequenced was naive CD8+ T cells from blood, with Jurkat cell RNA spiked in. This specimen's cell subset or site label, interpreted: FACS-sorted CD8+CD4-CCR7+CD45RA+ naive T cells. These TCRs come from a human donor in good health. Some libraries in this study had Jurkat cell RNA spiked in.

This clonotype was found many times. V and J are TRBV5-4 and TRBJ1-5, with TRBD1 identical over 7 bases. V dropped 2 bases and J dropped 5; count of bases not matched to a gene: 7. Germline CDR1 is SGHNT and CDR2 is YYREEE (reference sequence). The CDR3 consists of 15 residues. The CDR3 sequence is CASSLNRGFDQPQHF. CDR3 nucleotides: TGTGCCAGCAGCTTAAACAGGGGATTCGATCAGCCCCAGCATTTT.

This clonotype was detected many times. DNA of the CDR3: TGTGCCAGCAGCCAAACTTACACTGAAGCTTTCTTT. Its translation: CASSQTYTEAFF. This rearrangement joins TRBV4-2 to TRBJ1-1; D is ambiguous. Trimming took off 2 bases at V and 3 bases at J, with 4 bases between the two ends. Germline-derived CDR1 and CDR2 are LGHNA and YNFKEQ. The CDR3 totals 12 residues.

This clonotype was counted many times. CDR3 sequence reads: CASRDAIRDGLLYF. Here the CDR3 DNA reads TGTGCCAGCAGGGACGCCATCCGGGACGGCCTTCTGTACTTC. This chain joins TRBV6-2 or TRBV6-3 and TRBJ2-7; D tentatively fits TRBD1 or TRBD2 (5 bases each). Germline CDR1 reads MNHEY; CDR2 reads SVGEGT. Trimming shortened V by 6 bases and J by 12 bases, and 24 bases separated the two germline ends. The CDR3 totals 14 residues.

The chain carries TRBV12-3 or TRBV12-4 and TRBJ1-1; a possible D gene is TRBD1 (5 bases). V lost 4 bases and J lost 2, with 14 bases in between. The CDR3 extends over 15 amino acids. In DNA form, the CDR3 reads TGTGCCAGCAGTTACTCAAAATGGGGCAACACTGAAGCTTTCTTT. It translates to CASSYSKWGNTEAFF.

This chain uses TRBV6-2 or TRBV6-3 with TRBJ2-3, with a tentative D call TRBD2 (5 bases). The CDR3 contains 14 residues. CDR1 and CDR2 from the germline V gene are MNHEY and SVGEGT. The ends were cut back, 7 bases at V and 3 bases at J, with 14 bases in the middle. CDR3 residues: CASTKTRRTDTQYF. In DNA, the CDR3 is TGTGCCAGCACCAAAACTAGACGGACAGATACGCAGTATTTT.

This clonotype was found many times. The rearrangement uses TRBV7-2 and TRBJ2-3; the match to TRBD2 covers 7 bases. Germline assignment: CDR1 SGHTA and CDR2 FQGNSA. Germline trimming cut 0 bases from V and 2 bases from J; bases unmatched to any gene: 8. The CDR3 covers 17 residues. CDR3 amino acids: CASSLALPSGPTDTQYF. The CDR3 DNA sequence: TGTGCCAGCAGCTTAGCGCTGCCTAGCGGCCCCACAGATACGCAGTATTTT.

Only a few counts were recorded for this clonotype. A much larger clonotype is one base distant, so this may be a read error. The chain links TRBV20-1 to TRBJ2-6; perhaps TRBD1 as D (5 bases). V lost 3 bases to trimming and J lost 0 bases, with 12 bases between them. Germline lookup yields CDR1 DFQATT and CDR2 SNEGSKA (reference sequence). CDR3 length: 16 residues. CDR3 bases: TGCAGTGCTAGGTCGACAGAAGGCTCTGGGGCCAACGTCCTGACTTTC. Translation gives CSARSTEGSGANVLTF.

Details on this clonotype: It may be a read error: a sequence one base away is much more abundant. The chain recombines TRBV6-5 with TRBJ2-1; D perhaps matches TRBD2 (5 bases). The germline gives CDR1 MNHEY, CDR2 SVGAGI. This CDR3 comprises 16 residues. The CDR3: CASSTGPFEGYNEQSF. The CDR3, as DNA: TGTGCCAGCAGTACCGGACCTTTTGAGGGTTACAATGAGCAGTCCTTC.

Concerning this clonotype itself: A read error may explain this, as a much larger clone is one base away. This chain uses TRBV27 with TRBJ2-5, with 8 bases identical to TRBD1. CDR3 size: 15 residues. Germline V gives CDR1 MNHEY, CDR2 SMNVEV (reference sequence). The CDR3 region is CASGGYRDRQEAQYF. The CDR3 DNA is TGTGCCAGCGGGGGGTACCGGGACAGGCAAGAGGCCCAGTACTTC.

This clonotype was counted ten times or more. The chain is built from TRBV5-1 and TRBJ2-7; 8 positions agree with TRBD1. Germline V gene sequence: CDR1 SGHRS, CDR2 YFSETQ. Trimming cost V 3 bases and J 4 bases; bases outside gene matches: 3. CDR3 size: 13 residues. CDR3 sequence (DNA): TGCGCCAGCAGCTACGGGACAGGATACGAGCAGTACTTC. Translating gives CASSYGTGYEQYF.

Worth noting for this clonotype: Being one base from a much bigger clone, this may be a read error. This sequence joins TRBV11-2 and TRBJ2-5, with D perhaps TRBD1 (6 bases). The CDR3 has 15 residues. CDR1 is SGHAT, CDR2 FQNNGV, per germline. Trimming took 5 bases from V and 0 from J, leaving 13 bases between them. CDR3 sequence: CASSQWSGDQETQYF. In DNA form, the CDR3 reads TGTGCCAGCAGCCAGTGGTCAGGGGACCAAGAGACCCAGTACTTC.

This clonotype was counted once. One end of the junction varies from germline; a read error may be responsible. The CDR3 nucleotides are TGTGCCAGCACCTTAGTTACCGATGAGCAGTTCTTC. It specifies CASTLVTDEQFF. The chain couples TRBV7-8 to TRBJ2-1; D unresolved. The CDR3 runs to 12 residues. Germline CDR1 reads SGHVS; CDR2 reads FQNEAQ.

The table lists this clonotype with many counts. The J gene is TRBJ2-3, the V gene TRBV18; D unclear. This CDR3 comprises 14 residues. Germline V gene sequence: CDR1 KGHSH, CDR2 LQKENI. The V end was cut by 6 bases, the J end by 4 bases, with 14 bases between. The DNA of the CDR3 is TGTGCCAGCTCCCCTAGTGGTCCGGCAGATACGCAGTATTTT. Residues: CASSPSGPADTQYF. The full variable domain, completed using reference TRBV18 and TRBJ2-3, is NAGVMQNPRHLVRRRGQEARLRCSPMKGHSHVYWYRQLPEEGLKFMVYLQKENIIDESGMPKERFSAEFPKEGPSILRIQQVVRGDSAAYFCASSPSGPADTQYFGPGTRLTVL.

Comments on this clonotype: A much larger clone differs by one base, so this may be a read error. The chain recombines TRBV3-2 with TRBJ1-5. TRBV3-2 is given as a pseudogene. The CDR3 loop spans 16 amino acids. CDR3 bases: TGTGCCAGCAGCCAAGAGCTACGAACGAGCAATCAGCCCCAGCATTTT. Protein: CASSQELRTSNQPQHF.

This clonotype was counted many times. The chain has TRBV11-2 and TRBJ2-3; TRBD1 matches 7 bases. Germline CDR1 is SGHAT and CDR2 is FQNNGV. CDR3 length: 15 amino acids. V trimming: 5 bases; J trimming: 2 bases; junction bases outside the gene matches: 7. CDR3 DNA sequence: TGTGCCAGCAGCCCGGGACAGATCCCCACAGATACGCAGTATTTT. Translated: CASSPGQIPTDTQYF. The variable domain in full, completed from reference TRBV11-2 and TRBJ2-3, reads EAGVAQSPRYKIIEKRQSVAFWCNPISGHATLYWYQQILGQGPKLLIQFQNNGVVDDSQLPKDRFSAERLKGVDSTLKIQPAKLEDSAVYLCASSPGQIPTDTQYFGPGTRLTVL.

In the case of this clonotype: A much larger clone lies a single base off, so this may be a read error. This rearrangement joins TRBV7-9 to TRBJ2-3; D is possibly TRBD1 (6 bases). The CDR3 totals 14 residues. Germline CDR1 and CDR2: SEHNR and FQNEAQ (reference sequence). V was clipped by 0 bases and J by 10 bases, with 14 bases between them. The CDR3 nucleotides read TGTGCCAGCAGCTTAGCCCTAGCAGGGGATGCGCAGTATTTT. Translated: CASSLALAGDAQYF.

Of note for this clonotype: Being one base from a much bigger clone, this may be a read error. The chain combines TRBV4-2 with TRBJ2-1; D unclear. The length of the CDR3 is 14 residues. Trimming left V 3 bases short and J 7 bases short, with 13 bases between. From germline, CDR1 is LGHNA and CDR2 YNFKEQ. CDR3 protein: CASSHDRWVNEQFF. CDR3 bases: TGTGCCAGCAGCCATGACCGGTGGGTGAATGAGCAGTTCTTC.

By frequency in the sample, this clonotype is medium-sized. This chain connects TRBV29-1 to TRBJ2-6; no clear D. The V gene lost 3 bases and the J gene lost 0 bases, with 9 bases spanning the gap. Germline V CDR1 and CDR2: SQVTM, ANQGSEA. The CDR3 loop spans 15 amino acids. The CDR3 protein is CSVDEDASGANVLTF. DNA for the CDR3: TGCAGCGTTGACGAGGACGCCTCTGGGGCCAACGTCCTGACTTTC.

At least ten counts were recorded for this clonotype. This chain connects TRBV27 to TRBJ1-5; D is possibly TRBD1 (5 bases). The CDR3 length is 14 residues. Per the germline V gene, CDR1 is MNHEY and CDR2 is SMNVEV (reference sequence). Trimming removed 4 bases at V and 3 bases at J, with 10 bases between. In DNA, the CDR3 is TGTGCCAGCAGTTCCGGGGGTTTCAATCAGCCCCAGCATTTT. Its translation is CASSSGGFNQPQHF.

This clonotype was detected ten times or more. J is TRBJ1-1 and V is TRBV5-1, with 9 nucleotides matching TRBD1. V shed 4 bases, J shed 0 bases, and the junction held 4 bases outside the gene matches. The CDR3 has 15 residues. Per germline, CDR1 SGHRS and CDR2 YFSETQ. CDR3 loop: CASSVGTGMNTEAFF. Here the CDR3 DNA reads TGCGCCAGCAGCGTGGGGACAGGGATGAACACTGAAGCTTTCTTT.

This clonotype was found many times. This rearrangement joins TRBV5-4 to TRBJ2-7, with 9 positions matching TRBD1. The V segment lost 3 bases and the J segment 4 bases; nucleotides outside the gene matches: 5. Germline loops: CDR1 SGHNT, CDR2 YYREEE (reference sequence). This CDR3 has 14 amino acids. The CDR3 region has the DNA TGTGCCAGCAGCTCCGGGACAGGGTATTACGAGCAGTACTTC. As protein: CASSSGTGYYEQYF.

With regard to this clonotype: This sequence may be a read error, since a much larger clone differs from it by one base. V is TRBV7-8 and J is TRBJ2-1; D perhaps matches TRBD2 (5 bases). Germline CDR1 is SGHVS and CDR2 is FQNEAQ. CDR3 length equals 12 residues. The CDR3: CASSPDYNEQIF. Written as DNA, the CDR3 is TGTGCCAGCAGCCCAGACTACAATGAGCAGATCTTC.

A note on this clonotype: The junction shows a germline mismatch at one end, possibly a read error. CDR3 bases: TGTGCCAGCAGCATTATTGGGGGACTAGCGAGCTCCTACGATGAGCAGTTCTTC. Translating it yields CASSIIGGLASSYDEQFF. J is TRBJ2-1 and V is TRBV5-3; 10 bases agree with TRBD2. TRBV5-3 is given ORF status, its function remaining uncertain. The CDR3 loop spans 18 amino acids.

This clonotype was counted many times. The chain carries TRBV7-9 and TRBJ2-7, with 7 bases lining up with TRBD2. Looked up from germline, CDR1 is SEHNR and CDR2 is FQNEAQ (reference sequence). This CDR3 is 15 amino acids long. The trim removed 5 bases at V and 3 bases at J, leaving 10 bases unmatched. Here the CDR3 reads CASSPMASGHYEQYF. The CDR3 region has the DNA TGTGCCAGCAGCCCCATGGCTAGCGGACACTACGAGCAGTACTTC.

As to this clonotype: Being one base from a much bigger clone, this may be a read error. The chain couples TRBV28 to TRBJ2-1; 9 nucleotides line up with TRBD2. CDR3 length equals 14 residues. Germline CDR1 is MDHEN and CDR2 is SYDVKM. Trimming cost V 11 bases and J 10 bases; bases outside gene matches: 15. The CDR3 here is CARKSWTSANEQFF. The CDR3 DNA sequence: TGTGCCCGCAAATCATGGACTAGCGCAAACGAGCAGTTCTTC.

The sample holds many counts of this clonotype. J is TRBJ2-1 and V is TRBV6-5, with D uncertain. V lost 2 bases to trimming and J lost 7 bases, with 18 bases between them. The CDR3 totals 16 residues. CDR1 MNHEY and CDR2 SVGAGI come from the germline V gene. Written as DNA, the CDR3 is TGTGCCAGCAGTTACGGTCCGGCGGCAGATCGGAATGAGCAGTTCTTC. This encodes CASSYGPAADRNEQFF.

The J gene is TRBJ2-7, the V gene TRBV19, with D perhaps given as TRBD1 or TRBD2 (5 bases each). CDR3 length: 15 amino acids. Trimming took 7 bases from V and 4 from J, leaving 20 bases between them. Germline-derived CDR1 and CDR2 are LNHDA and SQIVND (reference sequence). This CDR3 reads CASTASWGSGYEQYF. In DNA form, the CDR3 reads TGTGCCAGTACCGCGTCCTGGGGGTCGGGGTACGAGCAGTACTTC.